The present entry profiles one TCR beta chain with its context. V lost 5 bases and J 0 bases, leaving 17 bases between the germline ends. The CDR3 is 17 amino acids. Looked up from germline, CDR1 is SGHTA and CDR2 is FQGNSA. The data belong to a study of T cell changes during pregnancy in multiple sclerosis. Using immunoSEQ multiplex PCR, the repertoire was profiled, and TCRdb retains in-frame clones only, with some absent. This sample has roughly 80,000 clones, with under 95% found just once. The chain is built from TRBV7-2 and TRBJ2-1, with no clear D. Sequenced here: peripheral blood, sampled before pregnancy. This TCR came from a female donor with multiple sclerosis, enrolled in a pregnancy study. The CDR3 is CASSLESARSSYNEQFF. CDR3 sequence (DNA): TGTGCCAGCAGCCTAGAGAGCGCTAGGAGCTCCTACAATGAGCAGTTCTTC.